The 12 T cell receptor beta chains presented below share a single source sample, sequenced in a study of T cells after yellow fever vaccination. TCRdb redid the calling of the 5' RACE reads with MiXCR, one entry per CDR3 protein. Among around 50,000 distinct CDR3 sequences listed, about 7.4% were seen once. The source material was CD8+ T cells sorted from PBMCs, sampled around 14 days after the first yellow fever vaccination. The source is a man aged 18 to 30 who received the YFV17D yellow fever vaccine.

This clonotype was counted many times. The chain employs TRBV4-3 and TRBJ2-2; D remains ambiguous. Per the germline V gene, CDR1 is LGHNA and CDR2 is YSLEER. The V end was cut by 1 base, the J end by 6 bases, with 6 bases between. CDR3 length: 13 amino acids. DNA of the CDR3: TGCGCCAGCAGCCAAGGGGATTCCGGGGAGCTGTTTTTT. Residues: CASSQGDSGELFF.

This clonotype was seen many times. V usage is TRBV6-4 and J usage is TRBJ2-3, with D possibly being TRBD1 (6 bases). This CDR3 is 16 amino acids long. Trimming shortened V by 2 bases and J by 4 bases, and 16 bases separated the two germline ends. Germline CDR1 is MRHNA and CDR2 is SNTAGT. The CDR3 nucleotides read TGTGCCAGCAGTGACCAGTCGGCAGGGGCCGCAGATACGCAGTATTTT. It is translated as CASSDQSAGAADTQYF.

This clonotype was recorded many times. The chain links TRBV27 to TRBJ2-7; maybe TRBD1 (7 bases). From germline, CDR1 is MNHEY and CDR2 SMNVEV (reference sequence). The V end lost 5 bases, the J end lost 3 bases, and 14 bases lay between the germline ends. This CDR3 is built from 14 residues. The CDR3 reads CASSPRQGLYEQYV. CDR3 coding DNA: TGTGCCAGCAGTCCACGACAGGGACTCTACGAGCAGTACGTC.

This chain connects TRBV28 to TRBJ2-7; D is perhaps TRBD1 or TRBD2 (7 bases each). Trimming left V 5 bases short and J 5 bases short, with 19 bases between. CDR1 is MDHEN, CDR2 SYDVKM, per germline. This CDR3 has 15 amino acids. The chain's CDR3 is CASSHRGGFSDEQYV. In DNA form, the CDR3 reads TGTGCCAGCAGTCACAGGGGAGGGTTTAGCGACGAGCAGTACGTC.

The DNA for the CDR3 is TGTGCCAGCAGGCCAGGGATTCGTCAGCCCCAGCATTTT. Its translation: CASRPGIRQPQHF. The genes are TRBV12-3 or TRBV12-4 and TRBJ1-5, with a weak D call TRBD1 (5 bases). This CDR3 has 13 residues. V was cut by 6 bases and J by 6 bases, with 12 bases left in between.

In its sample, this clonotype was seen many times. The V gene is TRBV6-2 or TRBV6-3, the J gene TRBJ2-7; 12 bases are shared with TRBD2. J lost 1 base, V lost 4 bases, and 8 bases had no gene match. The V gene's germline CDR1 is MNHEY and CDR2 SVGEGT. This CDR3 comprises 17 residues. The CDR3 DNA reads as TGTGCCAGCAGTTCCCTCACTAGCGGGGGGATTTCCTACGAGCAGTACTTC. Translating it yields CASSSLTSGGISYEQYF.

Many counts were recorded for this clonotype. The V and J genes are TRBV11-2 and TRBJ1-3; D gene ambiguous. Germline values: CDR1 SGHAT, CDR2 FQNNGV. Trimming left V 5 bases short and J 0 bases short, with 11 bases between. The CDR3 has 15 amino acids. DNA for the CDR3: TGTGCCAGCAGCCTGTCAGGTCACTCTGGAAACACCATATATTTT. Amino acids: CASSLSGHSGNTIYF.

This clonotype showed up many times. This sequence joins TRBV4-1 and TRBJ2-1; no firm D call. Trimming removed 3 bases at V and 4 bases at J, with 10 bases between. Per germline, CDR1 MGHRA and CDR2 YSYEKL. This CDR3 comprises 14 residues. The DNA of the CDR3 is TGCGCCAGCAGCCACTTTACCGATTACAATGAGCAGTTCTTC. Its translation is CASSHFTDYNEQFF.

This clonotype was recorded many times. V gene TRBV4-2 combines with J gene TRBJ1-6; possibly TRBD1 for D (5 bases). V shed 4 bases and J shed 10 bases, with 17 bases lying between them. This CDR3 has 15 amino acids. CDR1 is LGHNA and CDR2 is YNFKEQ in the germline V gene. The CDR3 reads CASSPTGGRASPLHF. Here the CDR3 DNA reads TGTGCCAGCAGCCCCACGGGGGGTCGCGCCTCACCCCTCCACTTT.

The table lists this clonotype with many counts. The rearrangement joins TRBV27 to TRBJ2-7; 8 bases are shared with TRBD2. The CDR3 runs 15 residues. With 3 bases clipped from V and 1 base from J, the junction kept 5 bases outside the gene matches. Germline V gene lookup returns CDR1 MNHEY and CDR2 SMNVEV (reference sequence). The DNA of the CDR3 is TGTGCCAGCAGTTTCGACGCTAGCGGGTCCTACGAGCAGTACTTC. Translating gives CASSFDASGSYEQYF.

For this clonotype: Its ends do not fully match the called genes, so a read error is possible. The rearrangement uses TRBV20-1 and TRBJ1-1, with D possibly being TRBD1 (5 bases). CDR3 length: 15 residues. Germline V gives CDR1 DFQATT, CDR2 SNEGSKA (reference sequence). The CDR3 DNA is TGCTGTGCTAGAGATCTAGGGGCCTTGAACACTGAAGCTTTCTTT. It specifies CCARDLGALNTEAFF.

Many counts were recorded for this clonotype. V gene TRBV4-3 combines with J gene TRBJ2-2; no reliable D call. V lost 0 bases to trimming and J lost 3 bases, with 8 bases between them. CDR1 and CDR2 from the germline V gene are LGHNA and YSLEER. This CDR3 comprises 15 residues. Here the CDR3 reads CASSQDMGYTGELFF. Written as DNA, the CDR3 is TGCGCCAGCAGCCAAGATATGGGATACACCGGGGAGCTGTTTTTT.